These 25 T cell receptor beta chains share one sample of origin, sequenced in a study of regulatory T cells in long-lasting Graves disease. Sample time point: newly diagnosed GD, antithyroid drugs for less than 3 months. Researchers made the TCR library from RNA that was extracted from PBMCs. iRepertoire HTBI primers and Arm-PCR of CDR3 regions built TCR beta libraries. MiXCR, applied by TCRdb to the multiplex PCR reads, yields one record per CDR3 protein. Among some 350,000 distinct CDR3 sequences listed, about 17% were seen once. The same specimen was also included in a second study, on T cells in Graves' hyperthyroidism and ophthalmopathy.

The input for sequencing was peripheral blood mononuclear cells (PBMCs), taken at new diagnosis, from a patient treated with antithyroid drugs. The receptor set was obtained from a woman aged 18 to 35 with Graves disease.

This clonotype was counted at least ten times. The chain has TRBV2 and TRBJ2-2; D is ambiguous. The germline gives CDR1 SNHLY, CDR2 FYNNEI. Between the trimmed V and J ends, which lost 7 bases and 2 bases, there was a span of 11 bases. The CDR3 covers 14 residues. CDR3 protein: CASKARLNTGELFF. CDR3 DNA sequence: TGTGCCAGCAAGGCCCGACTTAACACCGGGGAGCTGTTTTTT.

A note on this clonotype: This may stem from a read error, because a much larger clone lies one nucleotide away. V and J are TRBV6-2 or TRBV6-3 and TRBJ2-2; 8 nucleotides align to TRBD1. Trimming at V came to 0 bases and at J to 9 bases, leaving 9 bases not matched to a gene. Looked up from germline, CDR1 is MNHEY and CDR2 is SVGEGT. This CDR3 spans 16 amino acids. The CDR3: CASSYSRGLATRELFF. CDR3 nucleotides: TGTGCCAGCAGTTACTCCAGGGGGCTAGCTACCAGGGAGCTGTTTTTT.

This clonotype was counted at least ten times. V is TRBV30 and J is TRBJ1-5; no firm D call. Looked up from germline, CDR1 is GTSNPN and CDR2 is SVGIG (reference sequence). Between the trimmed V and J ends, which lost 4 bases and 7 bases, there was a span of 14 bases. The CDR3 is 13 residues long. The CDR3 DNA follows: TGTGCCTGGAATACTGAACCCCAGCAGCCCCAGCATTTT. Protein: CAWNTEPQQPQHF.

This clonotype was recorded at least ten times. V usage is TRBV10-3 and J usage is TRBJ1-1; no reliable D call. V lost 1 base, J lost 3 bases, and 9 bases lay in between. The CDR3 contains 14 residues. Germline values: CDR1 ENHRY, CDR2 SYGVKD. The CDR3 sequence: CAISEWQDHTEAFF. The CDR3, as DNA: TGTGCCATCAGTGAGTGGCAGGATCACACTGAAGCTTTCTTT.

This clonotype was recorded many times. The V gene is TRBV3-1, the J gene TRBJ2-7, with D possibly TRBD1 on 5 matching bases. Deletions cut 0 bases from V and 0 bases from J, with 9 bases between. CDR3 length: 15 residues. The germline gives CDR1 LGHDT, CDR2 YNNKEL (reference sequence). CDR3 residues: CASSQDVGLSYEQYF. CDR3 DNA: TGTGCCAGCAGCCAAGATGTGGGGCTCTCCTACGAGCAGTACTTC.

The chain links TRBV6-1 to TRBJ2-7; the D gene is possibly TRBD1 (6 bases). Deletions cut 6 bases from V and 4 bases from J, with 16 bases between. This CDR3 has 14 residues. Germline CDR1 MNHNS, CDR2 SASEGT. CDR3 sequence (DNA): TGTGCCAGCAGACAGCGCGGACAGCCTTACGAGCAGTACTTC. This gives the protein CASRQRGQPYEQYF.

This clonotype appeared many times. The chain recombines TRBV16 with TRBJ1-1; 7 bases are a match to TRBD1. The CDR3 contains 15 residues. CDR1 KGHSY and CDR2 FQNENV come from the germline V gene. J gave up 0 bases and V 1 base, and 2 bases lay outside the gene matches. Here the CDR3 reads CASSQWTGLNTEAFF. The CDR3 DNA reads TGTGCCAGCAGCCAATGGACAGGCCTGAACACTGAAGCTTTCTTT. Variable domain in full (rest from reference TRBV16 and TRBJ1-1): GEEVAQTPKHLVRGEGQKAKLYCAPIKGHSYVFWYQQVLKNEFKFLISFQNENVFDETGMPKERFSAKCLPNSPCSLEIQATKLEDSAVYFCASSQWTGLNTEAFFGQGTRLTVV.

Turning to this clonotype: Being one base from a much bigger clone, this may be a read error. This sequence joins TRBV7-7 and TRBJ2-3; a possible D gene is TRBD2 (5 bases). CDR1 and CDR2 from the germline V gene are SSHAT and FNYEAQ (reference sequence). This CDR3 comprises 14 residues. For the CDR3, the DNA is TGTGCTAGCAGCTATCAGAGGGCCACAGATACGCAGTATTTT. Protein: CASSYQRATDTQYF.

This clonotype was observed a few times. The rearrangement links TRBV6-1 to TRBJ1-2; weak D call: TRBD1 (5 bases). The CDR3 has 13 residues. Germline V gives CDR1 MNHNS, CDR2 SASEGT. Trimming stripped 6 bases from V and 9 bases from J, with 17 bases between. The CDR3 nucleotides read TGTGCCAGCAGATCACAGGCATATGAAAGCTACACCTTC. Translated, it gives CASRSQAYESYTF.

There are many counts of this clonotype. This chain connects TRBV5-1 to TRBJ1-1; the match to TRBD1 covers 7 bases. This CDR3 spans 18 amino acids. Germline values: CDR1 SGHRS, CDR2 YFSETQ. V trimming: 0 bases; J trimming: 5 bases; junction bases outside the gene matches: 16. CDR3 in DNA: TGCGCCAGCAGCTTGGTGTTACTGGCAGGGGGTAAGTGGACTGAAGCTTTCTTT. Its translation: CASSLVLLAGGKWTEAFF.

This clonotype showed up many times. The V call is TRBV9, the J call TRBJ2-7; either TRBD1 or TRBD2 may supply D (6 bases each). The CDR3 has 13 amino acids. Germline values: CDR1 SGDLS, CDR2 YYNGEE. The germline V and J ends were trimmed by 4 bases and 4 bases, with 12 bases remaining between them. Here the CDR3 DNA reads TGTGCCAGCAGCTCACGAGGGGGGTACGAGCAGTACTTC. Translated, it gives CASSSRGGYEQYF.

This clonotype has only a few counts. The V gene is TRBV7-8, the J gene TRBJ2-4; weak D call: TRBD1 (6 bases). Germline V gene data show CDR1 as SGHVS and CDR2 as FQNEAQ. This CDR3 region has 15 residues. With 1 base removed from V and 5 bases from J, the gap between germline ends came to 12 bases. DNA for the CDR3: TGTGCCAGCAGCTTAGGAGTCAGGGGCCAAAACATTCAGTACTTC. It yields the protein CASSLGVRGQNIQYF. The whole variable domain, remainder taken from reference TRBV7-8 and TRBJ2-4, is GAGVSQSPRYKVAKRGQDVALRCDPISGHVSLFWYQQALGQGPEFLTYFQNEAQLDKSGLPSDRFFAERPEGSVSTLKIQRTQQEDSAVYLCASSLGVRGQNIQYFGAGTRLSVL.

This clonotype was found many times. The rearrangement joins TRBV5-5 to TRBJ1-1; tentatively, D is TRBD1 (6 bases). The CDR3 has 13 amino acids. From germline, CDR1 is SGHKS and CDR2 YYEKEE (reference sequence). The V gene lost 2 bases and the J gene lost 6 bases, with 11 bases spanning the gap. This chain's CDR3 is CASSFRQVSEAFF. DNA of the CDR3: TGTGCCAGCAGCTTCCGACAGGTTTCTGAAGCTTTCTTT.

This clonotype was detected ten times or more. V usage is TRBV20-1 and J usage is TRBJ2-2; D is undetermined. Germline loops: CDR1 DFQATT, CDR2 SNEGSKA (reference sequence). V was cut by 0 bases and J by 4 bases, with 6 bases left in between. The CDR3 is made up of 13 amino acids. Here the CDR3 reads CSARESVTGELFF. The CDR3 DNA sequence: TGCAGTGCTAGAGAATCGGTCACCGGGGAGCTGTTTTTT.

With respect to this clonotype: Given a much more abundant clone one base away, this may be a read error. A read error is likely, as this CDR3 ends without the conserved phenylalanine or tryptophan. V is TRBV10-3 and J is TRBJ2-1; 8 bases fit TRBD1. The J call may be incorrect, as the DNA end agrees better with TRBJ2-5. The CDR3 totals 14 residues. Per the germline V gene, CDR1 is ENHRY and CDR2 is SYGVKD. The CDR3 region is CAISLDRGGETQYL. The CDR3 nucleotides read TGTGCCATCAGCCTAGACAGGGGCGGCGAGACCCAGTACCTC.

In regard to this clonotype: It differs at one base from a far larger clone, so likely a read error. In DNA, the CDR3 is TGTACCAGCAGCTTGGGCCAGGTTTATGGCTACACCTTC. Translation gives CTSSLGQVYGYTF. The gene calls are TRBV7-3 and TRBJ1-2; D is ambiguous. Germline V lookup: CDR1 SGHTA, CDR2 FQGTGA. The CDR3 totals 13 residues.

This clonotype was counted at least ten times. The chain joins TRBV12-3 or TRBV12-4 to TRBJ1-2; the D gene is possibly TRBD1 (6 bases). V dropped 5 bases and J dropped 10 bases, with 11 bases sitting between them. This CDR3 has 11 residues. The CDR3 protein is CASSLGTSYTF. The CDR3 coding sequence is TGTGCCAGCAGTCTCGGGACATCCTACACCTTC.

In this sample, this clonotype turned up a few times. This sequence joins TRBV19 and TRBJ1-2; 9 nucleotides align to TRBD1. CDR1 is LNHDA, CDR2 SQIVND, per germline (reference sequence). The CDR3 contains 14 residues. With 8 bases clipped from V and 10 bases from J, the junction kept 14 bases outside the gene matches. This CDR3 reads CASQPLRDRDDYTF. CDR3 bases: TGTGCCAGTCAACCCCTCCGGGACAGGGATGACTACACCTTC.

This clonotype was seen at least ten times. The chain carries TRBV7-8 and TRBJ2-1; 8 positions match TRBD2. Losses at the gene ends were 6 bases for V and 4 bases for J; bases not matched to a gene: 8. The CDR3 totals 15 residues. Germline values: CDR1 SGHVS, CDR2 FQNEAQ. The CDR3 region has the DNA TGTGCCAGCAGACGACTCGGGAGGGGGTACAATGAGCAGTTCTTC. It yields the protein CASRRLGRGYNEQFF.

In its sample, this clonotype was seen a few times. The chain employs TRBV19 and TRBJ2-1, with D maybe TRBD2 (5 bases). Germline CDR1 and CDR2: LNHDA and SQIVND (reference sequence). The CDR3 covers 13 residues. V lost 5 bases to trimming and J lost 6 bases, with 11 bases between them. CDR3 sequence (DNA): TGTGCCAGTAGTGCAACTAGTCTCAATGAGCAGTTCTTC. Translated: CASSATSLNEQFF. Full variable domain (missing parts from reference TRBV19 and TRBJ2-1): DGGITQSPKYLFRKEGQNVTLSCEQNLNHDAMYWYRQDPGQGLRLIYYSQIVNDFQKGDIAEGYSVSREKKESFPLTVTSAQKNPTAFYLCASSATSLNEQFFGPGTRLTVL.

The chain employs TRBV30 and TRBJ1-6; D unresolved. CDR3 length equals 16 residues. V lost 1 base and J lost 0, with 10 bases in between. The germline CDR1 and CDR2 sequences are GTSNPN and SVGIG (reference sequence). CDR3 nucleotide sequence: TGTGCCTGGAGTGGGGCAGGAAGCTCCTATAATTCACCCCTCCACTTT. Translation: CAWSGAGSSYNSPLHF.

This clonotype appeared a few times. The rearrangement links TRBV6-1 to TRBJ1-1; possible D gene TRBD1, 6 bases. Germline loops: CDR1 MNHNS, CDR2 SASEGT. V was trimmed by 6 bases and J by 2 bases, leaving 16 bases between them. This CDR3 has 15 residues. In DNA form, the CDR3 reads TGTGCCAGCAGGTCCCAAGGGGGGATAAACACTGAAGCTTTCTTT. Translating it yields CASRSQGGINTEAFF.

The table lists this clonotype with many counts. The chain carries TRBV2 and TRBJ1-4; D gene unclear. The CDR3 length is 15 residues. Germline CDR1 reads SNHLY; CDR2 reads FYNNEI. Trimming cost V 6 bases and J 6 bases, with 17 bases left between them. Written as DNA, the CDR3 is TGTGCCAGCAGGCCGCCTCAGGACGGAGATGAAAAACTGTTTTTT. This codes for CASRPPQDGDEKLFF. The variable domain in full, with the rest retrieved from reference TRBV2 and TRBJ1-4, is EPEVTQTPSHQVTQMGQEVILRCVPISNHLYFYWYRQILGQKVEFLVSFYNNEISEKSEIFDDQFSVERPDGSNFTLKIRSTKLEDSAMYFCASRPPQDGDEKLFFGSGTQLSVL.

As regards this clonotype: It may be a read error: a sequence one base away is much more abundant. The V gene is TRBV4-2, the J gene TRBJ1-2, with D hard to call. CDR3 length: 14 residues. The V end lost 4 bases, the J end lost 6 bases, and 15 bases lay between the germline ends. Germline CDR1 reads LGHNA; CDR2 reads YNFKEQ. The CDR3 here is CASSPLLAGDGYTF. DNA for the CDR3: TGTGCCAGCAGCCCGCTATTGGCGGGCGATGGCTACACCTTC.

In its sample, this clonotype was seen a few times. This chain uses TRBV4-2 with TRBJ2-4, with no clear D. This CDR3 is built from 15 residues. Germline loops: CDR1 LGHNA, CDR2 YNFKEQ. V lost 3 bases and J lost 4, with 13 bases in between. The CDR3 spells CASSQLLDHKNIQYF. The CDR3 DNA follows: TGTGCCAGCAGCCAGCTCCTGGACCATAAAAACATTCAGTACTTC.